This T cell receptor (beta chain) is drawn from a study of OX40 agonist ivuxolimab in advanced cancers. Study-level findings and limits: The study found among the lowest clonal expansion in partial responders at 0.1-3.0 mg/kg. Nonresponders, in some cases, also had low normalized T-cell clonal expansion.

Here immunoSEQ multiplex PCR was the method, and the copy in TCRdb shows in-frame clones only, minus some. The sample carries about 72,000 clones, around 89% recorded once. Germline values: CDR1 SGHTA, CDR2 FQGNSA. This CDR3 has 14 amino acids. The V end was cut by 5 bases, the J end by 1 base, with 11 bases between. Of note for this clone: Antigen specificity is unknown.

The genes are TRBV7-2 and TRBJ1-1; D may be TRBD1 (6 bases). The sequence derives from an adult with an advanced solid tumor such as melanoma, head and neck, liver or kidney cancer. Material: CD4+ or CD8+ T cells sorted from blood, obtained in a trial of the OX40 agonist ivuxolimab. The CDR3 region has the DNA TGTGCCAGCAGCGTACAGGGCGGGAACACTGAAGCTTTCTTT. Encoded protein: CASSVQGGNTEAFF.